The clone carrying this T cell receptor beta chain was observed a few times. This record comes from a study of blood T cell repertoires in COVID-19. Overall study: PBMCs, B-cell-depleted T cells, or T cells were the source of the cDNA or gDNA that made up the material.

Original processing methods: It was from reference gene primer amplification that nucleated cell counts were estimated. Some clones are missing from TCRdb's copy, which holds only in-frame ones; the method was immunoSEQ multiplex PCR. V and J calls and clone size are copied from that table; D and trimming were computed from the DNA. The data show roughly 670,000 clones, 85% to 90% seen once. J lost 4 bases, V lost 6 bases, and 5 bases had no gene match. Germline V gives CDR1 MNHEY, CDR2 SVGAGI. CDR3 length equals 13 residues. The clonotype comes from a woman younger than 35 with acute or convalescent COVID-19. Sequenced: peripheral blood. V is TRBV6-5 and J is TRBJ1-1, with TRBD1 identical over 7 bases. The CDR3 is CASRRQGGTEAFF. CDR3 in DNA: TGTGCCAGCAGGAGACAGGGAGGCACTGAAGCTTTCTTT.